These T cell receptor beta chains were read from a single sample in a study of shared clonotypes between healthy human individuals. Clones were read by immunoSEQ multiplex PCR, and TCRdb kept only the in-frame ones, dropping some. The sample holds around 500,000 clones, about 85% seen once. Input material: PBMCs. The source of these receptors is a woman aged 40 to 50 in good health. Some clones in this sample may be carry-over from other donors' samples. Each CDR3 is given with its conserved first and last residue. The D gene is left open where the match is weak. Not all rows give a size; the values are once, few, many and, for expanded clones, a class.

d_gene,abundance,j_gene,v_gene,CDR3nt,CDR3aa
NA,NA,TRBJ2-1,TRBV7-2,TGTGCCAGCAGCGCAAGCGGACCGAACAATGAGCAGTTCTTC,CASSASGPNNEQFF
NA,NA,TRBJ2-5,TRBV25-1,TGTGCCAGCAGTGATGGGTACGGAGAGACCCAGTACTTC,CASSDGYGETQYF
NA,NA,TRBJ2-1,TRBV18,TGTGCCAGCTCACCCAGTCAGGACACTTACAATGAGCAGTTCTTC,CASSPSQDTYNEQFF
TRBD1,NA,TRBJ2-2,TRBV5-6,TGTGCCAGCAGCGCCGGGACAGGGGTTCTCGCCGGGGAGCTGTTTTTT,CASSAGTGVLAGELFF
TRBD1,NA,TRBJ2-5,TRBV19,TGTGCCAGTAGCAGATGGACAGGGGTGGAGACCCAGTACTTC,CASSRWTGVETQYF
NA,NA,TRBJ1-1,TRBV15,TGTGCCACCAGCAGAGAATTTGTCGGGGTCCCCGGGAGGAACACTGAAGCTTTCTTT,CATSREFVGVPGRNTEAFF
NA,NA,TRBJ1-2,TRBV7-8,TGTGCCAGCAGCTTATGGCAGGGCCATGGCTACACCTTC,CASSLWQGHGYTF
NA,NA,TRBJ2-7,TRBV5-1,TGCGCCAGCAGCTTGGCCGACAGGACCTTCTCCTACGAGCAGTACTTC,CASSLADRTFSYEQYF
NA,once,TRBJ2-7,TRBV6-1,TGTGCCAGCGGGCTAGCGCGGGAGCAGTACTTC,CASGLAREQYF
NA,NA,TRBJ2-3,TRBV9,TGTGCCAGCAGCGTAAGGAGTAGCGGCACAGATACGCAGTATTTT,CASSVRSSGTDTQYF
NA,NA,TRBJ2-3,TRBV10-2,TGCGCCAGCAGCGAGCAGGGAGGTACGCAGTATTTT,CASSEQGGTQYF
TRBD1,NA,TRBJ2-5,TRBV28,TGTGCCAGCAGTCCCGGGACAGGGTACCAAGAGACCCAGTACTTC,CASSPGTGYQETQYF
NA,NA,TRBJ2-1,TRBV5-4,TGTGCCAGCAGCTTGGATTTGGGTGTGGTGCAGTTCTTC,CASSLDLGVVQFF
TRBD1,NA,TRBJ2-5,TRBV5-4,TGTGCCAGCAGCTGGGGGACAGGGCCCGTGGAGACCCAGTACTTC,CASSWGTGPVETQYF
NA,NA,TRBJ1-4,TRBV5-1,TGCGCCAGCAGTTCTGGGGGGCAGGGTAATGAAAAACTGTTTTTT,CASSSGGQGNEKLFF
TRBD2,NA,TRBJ2-1,TRBV5-1,TGCGCCAGCAGCCCCCAGGCGGGAGCAATCAATGAGCAGTTCTTC,CASSPQAGAINEQFF
TRBD1,NA,TRBJ2-7,TRBV27,TGTGCCAGCAGTCCGTGGACAGGGAGCTACGAGCAGTACTTC,CASSPWTGSYEQYF
TRBD1,NA,TRBJ2-1,TRBV4-2,TGTGCCAGCAGCCCGGACCGACAGGGGTCCTACAATGAGCAGTTCTTC,CASSPDRQGSYNEQFF
NA,once,TRBJ2-3,TRBV5-4,TGTGCCAGCAGCCATCGGACTACAAGCACAGATACGCAGTATTTT,CASSHRTTSTDTQYF
NA,NA,TRBJ2-2,TRBV6-4,TGTGCCAGCAGTGACGGTGCGCCCGGGGAGCTGTTTTTT,CASSDGAPGELFF
NA,NA,TRBJ1-2,TRBV28,TGTGCCAGCAGTTCCTACAGGGACCATGGCTACACCTTC,CASSSYRDHGYTF
NA,NA,TRBJ2-2,TRBV19,TGTGCCAGTAGACCTCCGAACACCGGGGAGCTGTTTTTT,CASRPPNTGELFF
NA,few,TRBJ1-5,TRBV30,TGTGCCTGGAGTGACACACCTCTGGGTCAGCCCCAGCATTTT,CAWSDTPLGQPQHF
TRBD2,NA,TRBJ2-1,TRBV10-2,TGCGCCAGCAGATCCGGGACTAGGATCAATGAGCAGTTCTTC,CASRSGTRINEQFF
NA,NA,TRBJ2-7,TRBV4-2,TGTGCCAGCAGCCAAGAGGGGATCTCCTACGAGCAGTACTTC,CASSQEGISYEQYF
NA,NA,TRBJ1-1,TRBV28,TGTGCCAGCAGACCGACAGCGAACACTGAAGCTTTCTTT,CASRPTANTEAFF
TRBD1,NA,TRBJ1-4,TRBV15,TGTGCCACCAGCAGAGATTTAGGGGGCGGAGAAAAACTGTTTTTT,CATSRDLGGGEKLFF
TRBD2,once,TRBJ2-3,TRBV5-4,TGTGCCAGCAGCACCGTGGGACTAGCGGACACAGATACGCAGTATTTT,CASSTVGLADTDTQYF
NA,NA,TRBJ2-7,TRBV28,TGTGCCAGCAACGGGGGGCGACCCTACGAGCAGTACTTC,CASNGGRPYEQYF
TRBD1,NA,TRBJ1-5,TRBV5-1,TGCGCCAGCAGCTTGGGACAGGGGGGCAATCAGCCCCAGCATTTT,CASSLGQGGNQPQHF
NA,many,TRBJ1-2,TRBV10-3,TGTGCCATCAGTGGCACAGGGAACTTTATTAACTATGGCTACACCTTC,CAISGTGNFINYGYTF
NA,NA,TRBJ2-5,TRBV7-3,TGTGCCAGCAGCTTATATGCCCAAGAGACCCAGTACTTC,CASSLYAQETQYF
NA,NA,TRBJ1-1,TRBV15,TGTGCCACCAGCAGAGACATAAACACTGAAGCTTTCTTT,CATSRDINTEAFF
NA,NA,TRBJ2-2,TRBV7-3,TGTGCCAGCAGCCCCTCATCCCGCGAGACCGGGGAGCTGTTTTTT,CASSPSSRETGELFF
NA,NA,TRBJ2-1,TRBV6-6,TGTGCCACCTCGGAGGGGTCCTACAATGAGCAGTTCTTC,CATSEGSYNEQFF
TRBD2,few,TRBJ2-7,TRBV5-1,TGCGCCAGCAGCCCGAGGGGGACTAGTACCTACGAGCAGTACTTC,CASSPRGTSTYEQYF
NA,NA,TRBJ1-4,TRBV6-1,TGTGCCAGCAGTCCCGACCGGCGAAGTGAAAAACTGTTTTTT,CASSPDRRSEKLFF
NA,NA,TRBJ2-7,TRBV5-1,TGCGCCAGCAGCTTGGACGAGGGCGAGCAGTACTTC,CASSLDEGEQYF
NA,many,TRBJ2-5,TRBV25-1,TGTGCCAGCAGTCTAGTGGAGACCCAGTACTTC,CASSLVETQYF
NA,NA,TRBJ1-1,TRBV6-7,TGTGCCAGCAGTTACTCGAACAGGGCCCCCCGGTCCCCTGAAGCTTTCTTT,CASSYSNRAPRSPEAFF
NA,NA,TRBJ1-2,TRBV19,TGTGCCAGTAGTCGGACGGCTCCCTATGGCTACACCTTC,CASSRTAPYGYTF
NA,many,TRBJ2-7,TRBV6-1,TGTGCCAGCAGTGAAGAGGAGGGGGCGCATGTCGAGCAGTACTTC,CASSEEEGAHVEQYF
TRBD1,NA,TRBJ1-2,TRBV28,TGTGCCAGCAGCCCTAACTTAGGCACAGGGGGTTCGGGCTACACCTTC,CASSPNLGTGGSGYTF
NA,few,TRBJ2-3,TRBV6-5,TGTGCCAGCAGTTACGGGGCGGGAAGGGCAGATACGCAGTATTTT,CASSYGAGRADTQYF
TRBD1,few,TRBJ1-1,TRBV6-4,TGTGCCAGCTCCACACGGACAGGGGAAGCTTTCTTT,CASSTRTGEAFF
TRBD1,NA,TRBJ1-4,TRBV28,TGTGCCAGCAGTTCCGTGAGACAGGGGGCAAATGAAAAACTGTTTTTT,CASSSVRQGANEKLFF
NA,NA,TRBJ1-5,TRBV6-1,TGTGCCAGCAGTAGAGGGAATCTGGATCAGCCCCAGCATTTT,CASSRGNLDQPQHF
NA,NA,TRBJ2-1,TRBV30,TGTGCCTGGAGTACCCCTAACAATGAGCAGTTCTTC,CAWSTPNNEQFF
TRBD2,NA,TRBJ2-1,TRBV7-2,TGTGCCAGCAGCTTAGCGGTAGCGGGGTACAATGAGCAGTTCTTC,CASSLAVAGYNEQFF
NA,NA,TRBJ2-7,TRBV7-8,TGTGCCAGCAGCTTAGGAGTCTCCTACGAGCAGTACTTC,CASSLGVSYEQYF
NA,few,TRBJ2-6,TRBV6-5,TGTGCCAGCTCACCTCGGGCGGGTGGGGCCAACGTCCTGACTTTC,CASSPRAGGANVLTF
TRBD1,NA,TRBJ2-1,TRBV5-1,TGCGCCAGCAGCCTAGGACAGGGTGGGCACAATGAGCAGTTCTTC,CASSLGQGGHNEQFF
NA,NA,TRBJ2-3,TRBV28,TGTGCCAGCAGTTTATTAACAATCAGTAACAGGGGCACAGATACGCAGTATTTT,CASSLLTISNRGTDTQYF
NA,NA,TRBJ2-1,TRBV13,TGTGCCAGCAGCTCCGGGACCAAGTACAATGAGCAGTTCTTC,CASSSGTKYNEQFF
NA,NA,TRBJ2-7,TRBV19,TGTGCCAGTAGCCCGGGACCCTCCTACGAGCAGTACTTC,CASSPGPSYEQYF